The present entry profiles one T cell receptor (beta chain) with its context. Its antigen is currently unknown. The length of the CDR3 is 18 residues. Germline-derived CDR1 and CDR2 are MGHDK and SYGVNS. This entry is derived from a study of post-analysis software for immune sequencing data. Study summary: In terms of disease course, relapsing-remitting, secondary progressive and progressive-relapsing multiple sclerosis were included. Notes on the study in general: Controls showed significantly higher normalized Chao1 diversity than did multiple sclerosis patients. TRBV5-6, TRBV5-1 and TRBV20-1 were among several TRBV segments more frequent in patients than controls. Samples prepared in the same batch strongly co-clustered by F measure.

The TCR beta cDNA libraries carried unique molecular identifiers. Around 500,000 cDNA molecules were obtained from around 0.96 to 9.9 million T cells. MiXCR, applied by TCRdb to the PCR reads, yields one record per CDR3 protein. Of about 460,000 distinct CDR3 sequences in the sample, less than 45% were seen once. This TCR derives from a girl between 5 and 17 years old with multiple sclerosis. The chain joins TRBV25-1 to TRBJ2-1, with 10 bases lining up with TRBD2. The J call is uncertain, as TRBJ2-7 better fits the DNA end. The sequencing sample was made of blood. For the CDR3, the DNA is TGTGCCAGCAGTGCCACCGGGACTAGCGTCAGCTCCTACAATGAGCAGTACTTC. Translation: CASSATGTSVSSYNEQYF.